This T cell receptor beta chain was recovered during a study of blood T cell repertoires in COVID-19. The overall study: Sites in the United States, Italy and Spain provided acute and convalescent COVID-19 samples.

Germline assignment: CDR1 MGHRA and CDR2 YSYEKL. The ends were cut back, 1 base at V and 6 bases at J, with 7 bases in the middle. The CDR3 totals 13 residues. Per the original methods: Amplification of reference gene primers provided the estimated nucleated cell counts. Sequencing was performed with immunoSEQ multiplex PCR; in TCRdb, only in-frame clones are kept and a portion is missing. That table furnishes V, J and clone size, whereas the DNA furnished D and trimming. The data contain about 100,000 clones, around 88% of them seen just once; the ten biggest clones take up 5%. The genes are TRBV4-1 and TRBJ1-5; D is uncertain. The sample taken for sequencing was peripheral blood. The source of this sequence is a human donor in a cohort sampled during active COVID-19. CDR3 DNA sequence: TGCGCCAGCAGCCAAGTTGAGTCTCAGCCCCAGCATTTT. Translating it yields CASSQVESQPQHF.